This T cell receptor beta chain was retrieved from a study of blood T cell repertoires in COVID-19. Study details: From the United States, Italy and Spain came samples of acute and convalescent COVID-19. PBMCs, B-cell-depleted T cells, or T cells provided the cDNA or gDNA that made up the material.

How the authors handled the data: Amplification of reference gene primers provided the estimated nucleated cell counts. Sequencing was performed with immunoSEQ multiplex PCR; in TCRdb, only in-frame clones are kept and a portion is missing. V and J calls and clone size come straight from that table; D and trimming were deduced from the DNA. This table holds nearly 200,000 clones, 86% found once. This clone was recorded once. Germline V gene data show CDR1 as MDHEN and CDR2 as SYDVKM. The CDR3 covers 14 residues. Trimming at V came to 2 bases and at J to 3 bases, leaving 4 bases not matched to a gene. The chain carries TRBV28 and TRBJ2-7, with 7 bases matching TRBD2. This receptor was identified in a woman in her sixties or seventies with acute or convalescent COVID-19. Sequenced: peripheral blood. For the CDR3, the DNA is TGTGCCAGCAGTTTACCCGGGGACTACTACGAGCAGTACTTC. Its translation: CASSLPGDYYEQYF. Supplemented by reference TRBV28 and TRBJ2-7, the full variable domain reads DVKVTQSSRYLVKRTGEKVFLECVQDMDHENMFWYRQDPGLGLRLIYFSYDVKMKEKGDIPEGYSVSREKKERFSLILESASTNQTSMYLCASSLPGDYYEQYFGPGTRLTVT.